This T cell receptor beta chain was sequenced in a study of blood T cell repertoires in COVID-19. This table comes from immunoSEQ multiplex PCR, and its TCRdb copy is limited to in-frame clones, with some not included. This sample carries around 340,000 clones, 70% to 90% of them seen once, and the ten largest clones take roughly 7.2%. V shed 3 bases, J shed 0 bases, and the junction held 8 bases outside the gene matches. This CDR3 spans 17 amino acids. Germline V gene data show CDR1 as SGHRS and CDR2 as YFSETQ. The receptor was derived from a woman in her sixties with COVID-19, enrolled during active disease. The sequenced sample was peripheral blood. This chain connects TRBV5-1 to TRBJ2-3; 9 bases are shared with TRBD2. For the CDR3, the DNA is TGCGCCAGCAGCTGGACTCCTAGCGGGGTCAGCACAGATACGCAGTATTTT. Protein: CASSWTPSGVSTDTQYF.